This TCR beta chain was recorded in a study of blood T cell repertoires in COVID-19. Turning to the study itself: From T cells, B-cell-depleted T cells, or PBMCs came the material, which was cDNA or gDNA.

TCRdb's copy holds only in-frame clones and misses some; the assay was immunoSEQ multiplex PCR. The top ten hold 6.5% to 9% of the sample, which has some 230,000 clones, about 83% seen once. The CDR3 loop spans 15 amino acids. Looked up from germline, CDR1 is SGHTA and CDR2 is FQGNSA. V dropped 1 base and J dropped 7; count of bases not matched to a gene: 9. This TCR came from a woman between 45 and 60 years old with acute or convalescent COVID-19. The chain joins TRBV7-2 to TRBJ1-2, with 7 positions matching TRBD1. Sequencing input: peripheral blood. The CDR3 reads CASSLGTGYGGGYTF. CDR3 in DNA: TGTGCCAGCAGCTTAGGGACAGGATACGGAGGTGGCTACACCTTC. The whole variable domain, filled in from reference TRBV7-2 and TRBJ1-2, reads GAGVSQSPSNKVTEKGKDVELRCDPISGHTALYWYRQSLGQGLEFLIYFQGNSAPDKSGLPSDRFSAERTGGSVSTLTIQRTQQEDSAVYLCASSLGTGYGGGYTFGSGTRLTVV.